This TCR beta chain came from a study of blood T cell repertoires in COVID-19. At the level of the study: Whether acute or convalescent, the COVID-19 samples came from the United States, Italy and Spain. From T cells, B-cell-depleted T cells, or PBMCs came the material, which was cDNA or gDNA.

V lost 1 base and J lost 3, with 6 bases in between. Germline V CDR1 and CDR2: MGHRA, YSYEKL. This CDR3 is built from 13 residues. Original handling: The authors estimated nucleated cell counts from reference gene primer amplification. Libraries were prepared by immunoSEQ multiplex PCR; TCRdb keeps only in-frame clonotypes and omits some of them. V and J calls and clone size are copied from that table; D and trimming were computed from the DNA. The repertoire holds about 55,000 clones, more than 80% seen once, with around 15% in the top ten. The chain combines TRBV4-1 with TRBJ1-1, with D unresolved. The receptor was isolated from a human donor in a cohort sampled during active COVID-19. Sequencing was done on a sample of peripheral blood. CDR3 sequence (DNA): TGCGCCAGCAGCCAAGCCGACTACACTGAAGCTTTCTTT. It translates to CASSQADYTEAFF.